The present T cell receptor beta chain was sequenced within a study of blood T cell repertoires in COVID-19. The assay was immunoSEQ multiplex PCR, and TCRdb's table has in-frame clones only and misses some. The top ten hold about 1.5% of the sample, which has a few hundred thousand clones, around 83% seen once. Losses at the gene ends were 2 bases for V and 3 bases for J; bases not matched to a gene: 5. This CDR3 is built from 15 residues. Germline CDR1 KGHSH, CDR2 LQKENI. The chain uses TRBV18 and TRBJ2-3, with 7 bases aligning to TRBD2. This receptor was taken from a woman in her thirties or forties who had recovered from COVID-19. Material for sequencing was peripheral blood. Here the CDR3 DNA reads TGTGCCAGCTCACCAGGTCTAGCGGAGACAGATACGCAGTATTTT. Amino acid sequence: CASSPGLAETDTQYF.